This T cell receptor (beta chain) was sequenced during a study of vaccination effects on CD4 cells after COVID-19. Background on the study: Antigen-specific CD4+ T cells expanded by the ViraFEST assay with viral peptide pools were then sequenced.

Study-wide results and caveats: The authors studied few convalescent patients and collected no early post-infection timepoints. Marked clonal contraction was seen late after vaccination (in both infection- and vaccine-induced clones).

The culture ran for under eleven days, and then CD4+ T cells were isolated. Two doses of either BNT162b2 or mRNA-1273 were given to each participant. CDR1 MNHEY and CDR2 SMNVEV come from the germline V gene (reference sequence). CDR3 length: 20 residues. V was clipped by 3 bases and J by 4 bases, with 29 bases between them. Assay used: immunoSEQ multiplex PCR; TCRdb lists only in-frame clones, some missing. The table shows under 55,000 clones, with about three quarters occurring only once. Worth noting for this clone: No antigen is known for it.

The rearrangement uses TRBV27 and TRBJ2-3; D may correspond to TRBD1 or TRBD2 (6 bases each). The receptor's source is a human donor who received a COVID-19 vaccine. The sequenced sample was CD4+ T cells from PBMCs cultured without peptide, obtained after COVID-19 vaccination. This CDR3 reads CASSFWGQGGDSSVPDTQYF. Here the CDR3 DNA reads TGTGCCAGCAGTTTTTGGGGGCAGGGAGGTGACTCGAGCGTCCCAGATACGCAGTATTTT.